This entry lists 14 T cell receptor beta chains sequenced from one sample in a study of cytomegalovirus exposure and HLA in healthy donors. Amplification used 60 Vbeta primers and 13 Jbeta primers. The protocol was immunoSEQ multiplex PCR, while the TCRdb copy is restricted to in-frame clones and leaves out a portion. This sample has about 200,000 clones, with over 65% found just once. Sequencing was carried out using PBMCs. These receptors were collected from a boy aged 2-9 years in good health and CMV-seronegative.

The gene calls are TRBV4-2 and TRBJ2-7; 8 positions match TRBD2. V lost 2 bases, J lost 2 bases, and 5 bases stayed unmatched. The CDR3 loop spans 15 amino acids. From germline, CDR1 is LGHNA and CDR2 YNFKEQ. The CDR3 loop reads CASSQLLAVPYEQYF. CDR3 DNA: TGTGCCAGCAGCCAATTACTAGCGGTTCCCTACGAGCAGTACTTC.

The chain employs TRBV7-8 and TRBJ1-1, with a weak D call TRBD1 (5 bases). Looked up from germline, CDR1 is SGHVS and CDR2 is FQNEAQ. Trimming took off 3 bases at V and 0 bases at J, with 17 bases between the two ends. The CDR3 runs to 17 residues. The CDR3: CASSFGGGSSMNTEAFF. DNA for the CDR3: TGTGCCAGCAGCTTCGGGGGGGGGAGTAGTATGAACACTGAAGCTTTCTTT.

The V and J genes are TRBV30 and TRBJ2-7, with D tentatively TRBD2 (5 bases). The V end lost 0 bases, the J end lost 0 bases, and 15 bases lay between the germline ends. CDR3 length: 16 residues. Germline CDR1 GTSNPN, CDR2 SVGIG (reference sequence). CDR3 amino acids: CAWSVLRTFSSYEQYF. For the CDR3, the DNA is TGTGCCTGGAGTGTGCTTCGGACTTTTAGCTCCTACGAGCAGTACTTC.

This clone has only one observation. The CDR3 here is CASSVYRGGPTEAFF. CDR3 coding DNA: TGTGCCAGCAGCGTTTACAGGGGAGGTCCCACTGAAGCTTTCTTT. The V gene is TRBV11-1, the J gene TRBJ1-1; 7 positions match TRBD1. Looked up from germline, CDR1 is SGHAT and CDR2 is FQDESV (reference sequence). This CDR3 is 15 amino acids long. The V segment lost 5 bases and the J segment 4 bases; nucleotides outside the gene matches: 10.

The CDR3 is CASSQESGRGGGEQYF. The CDR3 region has the DNA TGTGCCAGCAGCCAAGAGTCGGGACGGGGGGGCGGGGAGCAGTACTTC. J is TRBJ2-7 and V is TRBV4-2; 8 bases match TRBD2. This CDR3 has 16 residues. V dropped 0 bases and J dropped 7; count of bases not matched to a gene: 11. Looked up from germline, CDR1 is LGHNA and CDR2 is YNFKEQ.

The V call is TRBV10-3, the J call TRBJ2-2, with TRBD1 as a possible D gene (7 bases). In germline, CDR1 is ENHRY, CDR2 SYGVKD. The CDR3 spans 14 residues. Trimming took off 11 bases at V and 10 bases at J, with 23 bases between the two ends. CDR3 sequence reads: CASHGGRGDEELFF. The CDR3 DNA reads as TGTGCCTCTCACGGGGGCAGGGGGGATGAGGAGCTGTTTTTT.

V gene TRBV7-9 combines with J gene TRBJ2-3; D unclear. The CDR3 totals 13 residues. Germline V lookup: CDR1 SEHNR, CDR2 FQNEAQ (reference sequence). The V gene lost 4 bases and the J gene lost 2 bases, with 7 bases spanning the gap. The CDR3 protein is CASSSLVTDTQYF. In nucleotides, the CDR3 is TGTGCCAGCAGCTCCCTCGTCACAGATACGCAGTATTTT.

The chain combines TRBV5-8 with TRBJ1-2; D is possibly TRBD1 (6 bases). The CDR3 loop spans 16 amino acids. Trimming took 3 bases from V and 3 from J, leaving 18 bases between them. Looked up from germline, CDR1 is SGHTS and CDR2 is YDEGEE. CDR3 region: CASSSSGAQGHYGYTF. DNA for the CDR3: TGTGCCAGCAGCTCAAGCGGGGCCCAGGGGCACTATGGCTACACCTTC.

The CDR3 spells CASSPWTASYEQYF. Written as DNA, the CDR3 is TGTGCCAGCAGCCCCTGGACAGCCTCCTACGAGCAGTACTTC. The gene calls are TRBV7-9 and TRBJ2-5; D is perhaps TRBD1 (6 bases). Matching the DNA end better, TRBJ2-7 makes the J call doubtful. The CDR3 length is 14 residues. Germline V gives CDR1 SEHNR, CDR2 FQNEAQ (reference sequence).

This rearrangement joins TRBV5-6 to TRBJ2-1; no firm D call. Germline loops: CDR1 SGHDT, CDR2 YYEEEE. This CDR3 spans 12 amino acids. The ends were cut back, 4 bases at V and 10 bases at J, with 12 bases in the middle. The CDR3 sequence is CASSPSWREQFF. CDR3 in DNA: TGTGCCAGCAGCCCCTCGTGGCGGGAGCAGTTCTTC. The full variable domain, completed using reference TRBV5-6 and TRBJ2-1, is DAGVTQSPTHLIKTRGQQVTLRCSPKSGHDTVSWYQQALGQGPQFIFQYYEEEERQRGNFPDRFSGHQFPNYSSELNVNALLLGDSALYLCASSPSWREQFFGPGTRLTVL.

The chain carries TRBV7-9 and TRBJ2-4, with 11 bases matching TRBD2. The CDR3 is 18 amino acids. Germline V lookup: CDR1 SEHNR, CDR2 FQNEAQ (reference sequence). Germline trimming cut 2 bases from V and 1 base from J; bases unmatched to any gene: 7. CDR3 bases: TGTGCCAGCAGCTTAACGACTAGCGGGGAACCGGCCAAAAACATTCAGTACTTC. It encodes CASSLTTSGEPAKNIQYF.

The V and J genes are TRBV15 and TRBJ1-6, with a tentative D call TRBD1 (5 bases). The CDR3 loop spans 13 amino acids. CDR1 is LNHNV, CDR2 YYDKDF, per germline (reference sequence). V was pared by 8 bases and J by 7 bases, with 12 bases between. The DNA of the CDR3 is TGTGCCACCTTTCGGGGGATGAATTCACCCCTCCACTTT. It is translated as CATFRGMNSPLHF.

This clone came up once. V usage is TRBV5-6 and J usage is TRBJ1-1, with a possible D match to TRBD1 (6 bases). Per germline, CDR1 SGHDT and CDR2 YYEEEE. This CDR3 contains 12 residues. The V gene lost 4 bases and the J gene lost 12 bases, with 16 bases spanning the gap. The CDR3 nucleotides are TGTGCCAGCAGCGTACCCGGACAGAAGACTTTCTTT. Protein sequence: CASSVPGQKTFF.

The CDR3 DNA reads as TGTGCCAGCAGGCAGGGGGCTAGAGCTAACTATGGCTACACCTTC. It specifies CASRQGARANYGYTF. This chain joins TRBV2 and TRBJ1-2, with 8 bases lining up with TRBD1. Germline trimming cut 6 bases from V and 0 bases from J; bases unmatched to any gene: 6. Germline CDR1 SNHLY, CDR2 FYNNEI. The CDR3 runs to 15 residues.